This TCR beta chain was obtained from a study of identifying expanded T cells in peripheral blood. Study findings and constraints: Over approximately two and four weeks, about 17 and 20 clones changed, versus around 1.3 between replicates. Clone count variance between approximately two-week samples rose with total template count.

No infections or other immune events were documented during collection. About this clone itself: The antigen is not known. This specimen includes other DNA sequences encoding the same CDR3.

Data came from immunoSEQ multiplex PCR; TCRdb stores just in-frame clones and leaves some out. The data hold 110,000 or so clones, with roughly nine tenths observed a single time. The germline V and J ends were trimmed by 2 bases and 4 bases, with 11 bases remaining between them. The CDR3 covers 14 residues. Germline V gene data show CDR1 as PRHDT and CDR2 as FYEKMQ (reference sequence). The specimen sequenced was blood. The sequence derives from a person between 18 and 75 years old in good health. The chain carries TRBV13 and TRBJ2-5; D gene uncertain. CDR3 region: CASSLRSMGETQYF. As DNA, the CDR3 is TGTGCCAGCAGCTTAAGAAGCATGGGAGAGACCCAGTACTTC. Combining the CDR3 with reference TRBV13 and TRBJ2-5 gives the whole variable domain AAGVIQSPRHLIKEKRETATLKCYPIPRHDTVYWYQQGPGQDPQFLISFYEKMQSDKGSIPDRFSAQQFSDYHSELNMSSLELGDSALYFCASSLRSMGETQYFGPGTRLLVL.